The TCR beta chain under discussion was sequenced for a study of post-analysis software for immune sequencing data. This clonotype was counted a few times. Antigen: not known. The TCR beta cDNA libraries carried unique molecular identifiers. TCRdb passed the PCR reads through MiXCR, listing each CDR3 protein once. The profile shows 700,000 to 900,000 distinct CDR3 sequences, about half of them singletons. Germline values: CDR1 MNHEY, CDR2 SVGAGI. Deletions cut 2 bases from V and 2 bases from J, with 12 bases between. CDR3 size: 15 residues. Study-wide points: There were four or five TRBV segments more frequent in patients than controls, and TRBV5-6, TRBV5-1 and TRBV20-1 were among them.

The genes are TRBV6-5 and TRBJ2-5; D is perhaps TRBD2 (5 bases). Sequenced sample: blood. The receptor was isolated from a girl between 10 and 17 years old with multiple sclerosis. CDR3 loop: CASSYGLAEQETQYF. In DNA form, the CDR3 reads TGTGCCAGCAGTTACGGGCTAGCAGAACAAGAGACCCAGTACTTC.